This T cell receptor (beta chain) was sequenced in a study of shared clonotypes between healthy human individuals. Findings and caveats of the study: A handful of donors showed sharing of around 5% of naive CD4 clonotypes.

As regards this clone: The target antigen is unknown. This sample includes further DNA sequences coding for the same CDR3.

Sequencing used immunoSEQ multiplex PCR; TCRdb keeps in-frame clones, though not all of them. The sample shows about 2.3 million clones, 85% to 95% of them seen only once. The length of the CDR3 is 12 residues. Germline CDR1 and CDR2: MDHEN and SYDVKM. Trimming removed 8 bases at V and 4 bases at J, with 9 bases between. The receptor was isolated from a man in his late teens or twenties in good health. Some clones in this sample may be carry-over from other donors' samples. The sample taken for sequencing was naive CD4+ T cells from PBMCs. As for subset: CD45RA+ positively selected. V usage is TRBV28 and J usage is TRBJ1-5; D gene unclear. This CDR3 reads CASRPPNQPQHF. Written as DNA, the CDR3 is TGTGCCAGCCGGCCACCAAATCAGCCCCAGCATTTT.